These T cell receptor beta chains were read from a single sample in a study of regulatory T cells in long-lasting Graves disease. MiXCR, run by TCRdb on the multiplex PCR reads, gives a single entry per CDR3 protein. The sample shows around 500,000 distinct CDR3 sequences, around 16% of them seen only once. The sample was also reused in another study, on T cells in Graves' hyperthyroidism and ophthalmopathy.

The sequenced sample was peripheral blood mononuclear cells (PBMCs), obtained at new diagnosis, from a patient treated with antithyroid drugs. These receptors came from a woman aged 35-65 years with Graves disease. Each CDR3 is given with its conserved first and last residue. The D gene is left open where the match is weak. Not every row has a clone size; where given, it reads once, few, many or a size class.

d_call	v_call	clone_size	j_call	cdr3_nt	cdr3_aa
.	TRBV6-5	many	TRBJ1-1	TGTGCCAGCAGTTGGGGAAGGTTGAACACTGAAGCTTTCTTT	CASSWGRLNTEAFF
.	TRBV5-1	.	TRBJ2-4	TGCGCCAGCAGCACACGCCCGGGACAACCCAAAAACATTCAGTACTTC	CASSTRPGQPKNIQYF
TRBD2	TRBV7-3	many	TRBJ2-1	TGTGCCAGCAGCCTAGCCGGGACTAGTAACGATGAGCAGTTCTTC	CASSLAGTSNDEQFF
.	TRBV3-1	.	TRBJ1-3	TGTGCCAGCAGCCAGGGGGGGATCCCTGGAAACACCATATATTTT	CASSQGGIPGNTIYF
.	TRBV12-3/TRBV12-4	many	TRBJ2-6	TGTGCCAGCAGTTTAAGGCTACAGGGGGCCAACGTCCTGACTTTC	CASSLRLQGANVLTF
.	TRBV10-3	many	TRBJ1-5	TGTGCCATCAGACCGGAGACCAATCAGCCCCAGCATTTT	CAIRPETNQPQHF
.	TRBV6-1	.	TRBJ1-1	TGTGCCAGCAATCAGGCAGGCCGGAACACTGAAGCTTTCTTT	CASNQAGRNTEAFF
TRBD2	TRBV11-2	.	TRBJ2-1	TGTGCCAGCAGCTTAGGTTGGGGCGGGGGTGAGCAGTTCTTC	CASSLGWGGGEQFF
.	TRBV19	few	TRBJ1-5	TGTGCCAGTAGTATTTCAGGGGTAAGCAATCAGCCCCAGCATTTT	CASSISGVSNQPQHF
.	TRBV7-2	few	TRBJ2-2	TGTGCCAGCAGCTTAGCGGGGGCCCCGAACACCGGGGAGCTGTTTTTT	CASSLAGAPNTGELFF
.	TRBV3-1	many	TRBJ1-5	TGTGCCAGCAGCCATCGGGGGGGCCAGCCCCAGCATTTT	CASSHRGGQPQHF
.	TRBV4-1	.	TRBJ1-3	TGCGCCAGCAGCCACCCAACAGGAGACTCTGGAAACACCATATATTTT	CASSHPTGDSGNTIYF
TRBD2	TRBV12-3/TRBV12-4	many	TRBJ2-3	TGTGCCAGCAGTTCCCAATTAGCGGGGGGCCATGGAGATACGCAGTATTTT	CASSSQLAGGHGDTQYF
TRBD1	TRBV5-1	.	TRBJ2-5	TGCGCCAGCAGCTTGCGTCCCCCACAGGGGTACCAAGAGACCCAGTACTTC	CASSLRPPQGYQETQYF
TRBD2	TRBV4-2	many	TRBJ2-7	TGTGCCAGCAGCAACACAGAGCGGGGAACCTACGAGCAGTACTTC	CASSNTERGTYEQYF
.	TRBV7-8	many	TRBJ1-5	TGTGCCAGCAGCTTAAAACGGACCGTAGTGCCCCAGCATTTT	CASSLKRTVVPQHF
TRBD1	TRBV3-1	.	TRBJ1-4	TGTGCCAGCAGCGACAGGGTGACAACTAATGAAAAACTGTTTTTT	CASSDRVTTNEKLFF
.	TRBV5-6	few	TRBJ2-7	TGTGCCAGCAGCCTAGTAGAGGGAGCTTCCTACGAGCAGTACTTC	CASSLVEGASYEQYF
.	TRBV29-1	few	TRBJ1-6	TGCAGCGTTGTGGAGGACGTGGGTTCACCCCTCCACTTT	CSVVEDVGSPLHF
.	TRBV3-1	many	TRBJ1-5	TGTGCCAGCAGCCACCTTAGCCAGCCCCAGCATTTT	CASSHLSQPQHF
.	TRBV3-1	.	TRBJ2-6	TGTGCCAGCAGCTCAGGGGGGGCCCCCTCTGGGGCCAACGTCCTGACTTTC	CASSSGGAPSGANVLTF
.	TRBV4-2	.	TRBJ2-7	TGTGCCAGCCAAGCGGCAACCCGAAGCTACGAGCAGTACTTC	CASQAATRSYEQYF
.	TRBV5-1	many	TRBJ2-1	TGCGCCAGCAGCTTGGTCCCGGCCTACAATGAGCAGTTCTTC	CASSLVPAYNEQFF
.	TRBV12-3/TRBV12-4	many	TRBJ2-3	TGTGCCAGCAGTCTGGACGGTCCCACAGATACGCAGTATTTT	CASSLDGPTDTQYF
.	TRBV6-1	.	TRBJ1-5	TGTGCCAGCAGTCCTCCCTGGGGCCCCTCGGAACCCCAGCATTTT	CASSPPWGPSEPQHF
.	TRBV20-1	.	TRBJ2-5	TGCAGTGCATATTCTCCTGACGGAAAGGGGACCCAGTACTTC	CSAYSPDGKGTQYF
.	TRBV6-1	.	TRBJ1-2	TGTGCCAGCAGACGGGGACGGAACTATGGCTACACCTTC	CASRRGRNYGYTF
.	TRBV2	many	TRBJ1-4	TGTGCCAGCAAGCCCGACGAAAAACTGTTTTTT	CASKPDEKLFF
.	TRBV6-1	few	TRBJ1-1	TGTGCCAGCAGCCGGGGACCTGAAGCTTTCTTT	CASSRGPEAFF
.	TRBV25-1	many	TRBJ1-5	TGTGCCAGCAGTGTCAGGAATGTGATATGGACGAACACAGGGAATGGTTGCAATCAGCCCCAGCATTTT	CASSVRNVIWTNTGNGCNQPQHF
.	TRBV7-6	.	TRBJ2-7	TGTGCCAGCAGTACGACAGCGAGCTCCTACGAGCAGTACTTC	CASSTTASSYEQYF
TRBD1	TRBV6-1	.	TRBJ2-4	TGTGCCAGCAGTACCCGGGACAGGAAAAACATTCGGTACTTC	CASSTRDRKNIRYF
TRBD1	TRBV27	.	TRBJ2-7	TGTGCCAGCAGCTACTCGAGGGGGCAATACGAGCAGTACTTC	CASSYSRGQYEQYF